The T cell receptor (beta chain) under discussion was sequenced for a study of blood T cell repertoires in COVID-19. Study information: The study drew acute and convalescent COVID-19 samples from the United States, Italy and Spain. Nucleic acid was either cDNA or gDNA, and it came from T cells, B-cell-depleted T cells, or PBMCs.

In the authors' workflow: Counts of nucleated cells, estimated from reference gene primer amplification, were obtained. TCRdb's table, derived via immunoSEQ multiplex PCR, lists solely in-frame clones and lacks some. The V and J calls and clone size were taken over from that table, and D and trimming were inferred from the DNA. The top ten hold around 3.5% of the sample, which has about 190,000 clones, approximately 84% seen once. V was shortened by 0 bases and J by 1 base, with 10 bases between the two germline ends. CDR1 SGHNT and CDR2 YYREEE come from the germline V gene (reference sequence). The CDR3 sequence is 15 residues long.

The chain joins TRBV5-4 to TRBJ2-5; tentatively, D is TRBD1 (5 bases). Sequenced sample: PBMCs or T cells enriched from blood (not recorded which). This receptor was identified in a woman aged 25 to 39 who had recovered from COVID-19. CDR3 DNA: TGTGCCAGCAGCTTGGCCTACAGGCCCCAAGAGACCCAGTACTTC. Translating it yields CASSLAYRPQETQYF.